This entry describes one TCR beta chain. The data derive from a study of blood T cells in healthy people across ages. Next came a second PCR, run for 7 to 11 cycles, which used a sample-barcoded 5' primer along with a J-beta primer mix. TCRdb itself ran the 5' RACE reads through MiXCR, one entry per CDR3 protein. The sample holds 630,000 or so distinct CDR3 sequences, about 32% seen once. This CDR3 spans 15 amino acids. The J segment lost 4 bases and the V segment lost 5 bases, leaving 7 bases of the junction unmatched. Germline V CDR1 and CDR2: SGHTA, FQGNSA. The sequenced sample consisted of blood. J is TRBJ2-1 and V is TRBV7-2, with 8 bases lining up with TRBD1. This receptor was identified in a woman older than 75 in good health. The CDR3 reads CASSTGQGIYNEQFF. The CDR3, as DNA: TGTGCCAGCAGCACCGGACAGGGAATTTACAATGAGCAGTTCTTC.